This TCR beta chain was recovered during a study of early T cells in non-severe SARS-CoV-2 infection. Overall study context: The sequenced material was bulk RNA from unsorted whole blood, and its chains were unpaired. Study-level findings and limits: VDJdb matches were skewed toward anti-spike CD8 T cell responses.

V lost 5 bases and J lost 3, with 5 bases in between. Germline values: CDR1 SEHNR, CDR2 FQNEAQ (reference sequence). The CDR3 consists of 12 residues. This clonotype was counted many times. The antigen remains unidentified. Tagging with unique molecular identifiers was applied to individual cDNA molecules. TCRdb reprocessed the 5' RACE reads via MiXCR and lists one record per CDR3 protein. The table lists about 58,000 distinct CDR3 sequences, roughly 8% of them singletons. The origin of this receptor is an adult who was a healthcare worker with PCR-confirmed SARS-CoV-2 infection or an uninfected control (not recorded which). The chain carries TRBV7-9 and TRBJ2-1; D not certain. The sample consisted of whole blood. CDR3 in amino acids: CASSLNYNEQFF. In DNA, the CDR3 is TGTGCCAGCAGCCTAAACTACAATGAGCAGTTCTTC.